This T cell receptor (beta chain) is from a study of radiotherapy plus CTLA-4 blockade in lung cancer. The overall study: There were objective responses in roughly 17% of patients, and around 31% had disease control.

Produced via immunoSEQ multiplex PCR; TCRdb's table is partial and in-frame only. The sample records about 87,000 clones, approximately 86% being singletons. In germline, CDR1 is LGHNA, CDR2 YSLEER. CDR3 size: 17 residues. V trimming: 5 bases; J trimming: 0 bases; junction bases outside the gene matches: 10. Study-level results: Once radiotherapy plus ipilimumab had been given, TCR clones derived from tumor expanded in blood.

Focal radiation plus CTLA-4 blockade with ipilimumab was given to patients with chemo-refractory metastatic non-small-cell lung cancer. For this clone: Its antigen is as yet unknown.

The chain is built from TRBV4-3 and TRBJ2-1, with TRBD2 identical over 7 bases. This sample comprised peripheral blood, obtained from a patient treated with radiotherapy plus ipilimumab. This clonotype was sampled from a human donor with non-small cell lung cancer that progressed on radiotherapy plus ipilimumab. The CDR3 here is CASSGRGRASSYNEQFF. The CDR3 DNA reads as TGCGCCAGCAGCGGGCGGGGGAGGGCGAGCTCCTACAATGAGCAGTTCTTC.